A selection of T cell receptor beta chains follows, all from one sample in a study of chronic HIV infection and antiretroviral therapy. TCRdb re-derived calls from the 5' RACE reads in MiXCR, one entry per CDR3 protein. This sample yields 39,000 or so distinct CDR3 sequences, of which 7% to 10% are seen a single time; roughly 2.6% belongs to the top ten. What was sequenced was peripheral blood. These receptors came from an adult who had HIV and had not received antiretroviral therapy, or was an uninfected healthy control (not recorded which). Each CDR3 is given with its conserved first and last residue. The D gene is left open where the match is weak. For some rows the clone size is stated as once, few or many, or as a class when expanded; others skip it.

j_call,clone_size,d_call,v_call,cdr3_nt,cdr3_aa
TRBJ2-3,medium-sized,NA,TRBV7-2,TGTGCCAGCAGCCCCGACCGGGCTAAACAGGGCACAGATACGCAGTATTTT,CASSPDRAKQGTDTQYF
TRBJ2-3,many,NA,TRBV20-1,TGCAGTGCTTCCCCCCCCTCCACAGATACGCAGTATTTT,CSASPPSTDTQYF
TRBJ2-6,NA,NA,TRBV28,TGTGCCAGCTACACAGGGGACTCCTTCTCTGGGGCCAACGTCCTGACTTTC,CASYTGDSFSGANVLTF
TRBJ2-7,many,NA,TRBV28,TGTGCCAGCAGTAAAACTAACCGGGACATCTCCTACGAGCAGTACTTC,CASSKTNRDISYEQYF
TRBJ2-6,many,NA,TRBV2,TGTGCCAGCAGGACGGATTCAGGTGGGGCCAACGTCCTGACTTTC,CASRTDSGGANVLTF
TRBJ1-3,once,NA,TRBV5-1,TGCGCCAGCAGCCCAGGGAGCTCTAGAAACACCATATATTTT,CASSPGSSRNTIYF
TRBJ1-5,many,NA,TRBV28,TGTGCCAGCACGGATTATAGCAATCAGCCCCAGCATTTT,CASTDYSNQPQHF
TRBJ2-2,few,TRBD2,TRBV29-1,TGCAGCGTTGAACGGGGGGACACCGGGGAGCTGTTTTTT,CSVERGDTGELFF
TRBJ1-1,few,NA,TRBV6-2/TRBV6-3,TGTGCCAGCAGTTACTCTCCAGGGCGCACTGAAGCTTTCTTT,CASSYSPGRTEAFF
TRBJ2-3,NA,TRBD2,TRBV28,TGTGCCAGCAGTTTAAGGGGAGGGGGCACAGATACGCAGTATTTT,CASSLRGGGTDTQYF
TRBJ2-3,medium-sized,TRBD2,TRBV3-1,TGTGCCAGCAGCCAGGACGGGACTAGTCAGCCTATTGGGACGCAGTATTTT,CASSQDGTSQPIGTQYF
TRBJ2-7,few,NA,TRBV7-2,TGTGCCAGCAGTCGCCCTGGACCGACGGAGGGCTACGAGCAGTACTTC,CASSRPGPTEGYEQYF
TRBJ2-1,many,TRBD1,TRBV4-3,TGCGCCAGCAGCCAAGTTCCAGGGGGAAGAGAGCAGTTCTTC,CASSQVPGGREQFF
TRBJ2-7,few,NA,TRBV24-1,TGTGCCACAAATAACGCCCCTACAGGGAGGGGGAACGAGCAGTACTTC,CATNNAPTGRGNEQYF
TRBJ2-7,few,NA,TRBV10-1,TGCGCCAGCAGTGGCCGAAGATGGTACGAGCAGTACTTC,CASSGRRWYEQYF
TRBJ2-1,NA,TRBD2,TRBV2,TGTGCCAGCGAAGGGACTAGCGGGACGTACAATGAGCAGTTCTTC,CASEGTSGTYNEQFF
TRBJ2-4,NA,NA,TRBV4-2,TGTGCCAGCAGCCAAGATCGAACGTTCCTAGCCAAAAACATTCAGTACTTC,CASSQDRTFLAKNIQYF
TRBJ2-1,many,TRBD2,TRBV20-1,TGCAGTGCGAGACCCGATCTAGCGGGAGGGCCCAGTGAGCAGTTCTTC,CSARPDLAGGPSEQFF
TRBJ1-5,many,NA,TRBV3-1,TGTGCCAGCAGCCAGGACGGAATGCCCAATCAGCCCCAGCATTTT,CASSQDGMPNQPQHF
TRBJ2-5,many,TRBD2,TRBV19,TGTGCCAGTAGTTTTAGATCCGGACTAGCGGACCAAGAGACCCAGTACTTC,CASSFRSGLADQETQYF
TRBJ2-5,NA,NA,TRBV7-2,TGTGCCAGCGGATTTTGGGAAGAGACCCAGTACTTC,CASGFWEETQYF
TRBJ1-5,few,NA,TRBV16,TGTGCCAGCAGCCAGGAGGGACCTCGCAATCAGCCCCAGCATTTT,CASSQEGPRNQPQHF
TRBJ1-1,few,NA,TRBV28,TGTGCCAGCAGTTGGCCGAACACTGAAGCTTTCTTT,CASSWPNTEAFF
TRBJ2-5,few,TRBD2,TRBV6-2/TRBV6-3,TGTGCCAGCAAACTAGCGGGAGGGCCTTTAGAGACCCAGTACTTC,CASKLAGGPLETQYF
TRBJ2-1,many,NA,TRBV29-1,TGCAGCGTTGAGATAATTCAGGGCCCCTACAATGAGCAGTTCTTC,CSVEIIQGPYNEQFF
TRBJ2-3,many,TRBD1,TRBV7-2,TGTGCCAGCAGCTTGGGACAGGCTCAGTCGGGGGATACGCAGTATTTT,CASSLGQAQSGDTQYF
TRBJ1-3,NA,NA,TRBV28,TGTGCCAGCGTGGCAGCTGGAAACACCATATATTTT,CASVAAGNTIYF
TRBJ2-5,many,TRBD1,TRBV28,TGTGCCAGCAGGATGGACAGGGCAGAGACCCAGTACTTC,CASRMDRAETQYF
TRBJ1-5,many,TRBD1,TRBV20-1,TGCAGTGCTAGGGGCCAGGGGGCGCAACGATATCAGCCCCAGCATTTT,CSARGQGAQRYQPQHF
TRBJ2-2,many,NA,TRBV2,TGTGCCAGCAGCGGTACGGCCGGGGAGCTGTTTTTT,CASSGTAGELFF
TRBJ2-7,NA,NA,TRBV28,TGTGCCAGCAGTTACTTTTCGAAGAAGGGGTCCTACGAGCAGTACTTC,CASSYFSKKGSYEQYF
TRBJ1-5,few,NA,TRBV24-1,TGTGCCACCAGTGATACCGGCGAAGGCCAGCCCCAGCATTTT,CATSDTGEGQPQHF
TRBJ1-4,many,TRBD1,TRBV7-2,TGTGCCAGCAGCCCGGACAGGGGATATGAAAAACTGTTTTTT,CASSPDRGYEKLFF
TRBJ2-7,NA,NA,TRBV24-1,TGTGCCACCAGTGATAGTCGGGCCCAGACATCCTACGAGCAGTACTTC,CATSDSRAQTSYEQYF
TRBJ2-7,many,TRBD1,TRBV7-2,TGTGCCAGCAGCTCCTTCACAGGGGAGGAGCAGTACTTC,CASSSFTGEEQYF
TRBJ2-3,many,NA,TRBV7-8,TGTGCCAGCAGACCTAGCGAGGGAACAGATACGCAGTATTTT,CASRPSEGTDTQYF
TRBJ2-2,many,TRBD2,TRBV29-1,TGCAGCGCGGGACTAGCCCCGAACACCGGGGAGCTGTTTTTT,CSAGLAPNTGELFF
TRBJ1-2,few,TRBD1,TRBV20-1,TGCAGTGCTAGAGGGAGGACAGGCATTTACTATGGCTACACCTTC,CSARGRTGIYYGYTF
TRBJ2-2,NA,NA,TRBV5-1,TGCGCCAGCAGCTTGCCCTCAGGGAACACCGGGGAGCTGTTTTTT,CASSLPSGNTGELFF
TRBJ2-7,few,TRBD2,TRBV28,TGTGCCAGCAGATCGAGCGGGAGCCTCGACGAGCAGTACTTC,CASRSSGSLDEQYF
TRBJ2-3,medium-sized,TRBD1,TRBV2,TGTGCCAGCACCCGGGACAGCAGCACAGATACGCAGTATTTT,CASTRDSSTDTQYF
TRBJ1-2,few,TRBD1,TRBV12-3/TRBV12-4,TGTGCCAGCAGTCCCGGGACAGGGGATTGGTATGGCTACACCTTC,CASSPGTGDWYGYTF
TRBJ1-5,many,NA,TRBV28,TGTGCCAGCAGTTCGGACAGCGCAAGCAATCAGCCCCAGCATTTT,CASSSDSASNQPQHF
TRBJ2-1,NA,NA,TRBV15,TGTGCCACCAGCAAGGGAGGAGCAGGGGACAATGAGCAGTTCTTC,CATSKGGAGDNEQFF
TRBJ2-3,few,NA,TRBV7-2,TGTGCCAGCAGCTTAGTGGGAGGACGCACAGATACGCAGTATTTT,CASSLVGGRTDTQYF
TRBJ2-5,NA,NA,TRBV2,TGTGCCAGCGGTCGGGGGTTATCAGAGACCCAGTACTTC,CASGRGLSETQYF
TRBJ2-1,few,NA,TRBV5-5,TGTGCCAGCAGCTTGGTTCAGGGGAGAAATGAGCAGTTCTTC,CASSLVQGRNEQFF
TRBJ2-2,NA,TRBD1,TRBV10-3,TGTGCCATCAGTGAGGGACAGGGCAGGGGAACCGGGGAGCTGTTTTTT,CAISEGQGRGTGELFF
TRBJ1-6,many,NA,TRBV27,TGTGCCAGCAGTTTAGAGAATTCACCCCTCCACTTT,CASSLENSPLHF
TRBJ1-5,NA,TRBD1,TRBV20-1,TGCAGTGCGGGACAGGGACTCAGCAATCAGCCCCAGCATTTT,CSAGQGLSNQPQHF
TRBJ2-7,many,NA,TRBV21-1,TGTGCCAGCAGCAAATCTTGTTACTACGAGCAGTACTTC,CASSKSCYYEQYF
TRBJ2-3,NA,NA,TRBV11-2,TGTGCCAGCAGCCCGCTAGGCAGGGGTTTGGATACGCAGTATTTT,CASSPLGRGLDTQYF
TRBJ2-1,NA,TRBD2,TRBV7-2,TGTGCCAGCAGCATCTACACTAGCGGGACCGATGAGCAGTTCTTC,CASSIYTSGTDEQFF
TRBJ2-4,NA,NA,TRBV11-2,TGTGCCAGCAGCCCGGCAGGGTTAAACATTCAGTACTTC,CASSPAGLNIQYF
TRBJ1-5,many,NA,TRBV6-2/TRBV6-3,TGTGCCAGCAGCCTTAGGAGCAATCAGCCCCAGCATTTT,CASSLRSNQPQHF
TRBJ2-7,NA,NA,TRBV29-1,TGCAGCGTTGAGTACGGGGAAGGTTACTCGCAGTACTTC,CSVEYGEGYSQYF
TRBJ2-6,many,TRBD1,TRBV18,TGTGCCAGCTCACCGGGGACAGGCATCTCTGGGGCCAACGTCCTGACTTTC,CASSPGTGISGANVLTF